The 3 T cell receptor beta chains given below trace back to one sample, sequenced in a study of control samples from healthy donors and cancer patients. Produced via immunoSEQ multiplex PCR; TCRdb's table is partial and in-frame only. Among tens of thousands of clones, about 90% were seen once, and the ten largest hold under 2.5%. Sample: PBMCs. The receptors originated from a woman in her sixties with head and neck cancer.

This chain links TRBV5-4 with TRBJ1-2; weak D call: TRBD1 (6 bases). The V and J ends lost 0 bases and 4 bases respectively, with 22 bases between them. CDR3 length equals 18 residues. Germline CDR1 SGHNT, CDR2 YYREEE (reference sequence). The CDR3 region has the DNA TGTGCCAGCAGCTTGGATAGGGGGGGGCGCATTGGGACCTATGGCTACACCTTC. Translated: CASSLDRGGRIGTYGYTF.

CDR3 nucleotides: TGTGCCAGCAGCTATGGGACTAGCGGGAGGACAGATACGCAGTATTTT. It encodes CASSYGTSGRTDTQYF. The V gene is TRBV5-4, the J gene TRBJ2-3, with TRBD2 matching 15 bases. Trimming removed 3 bases from V and 3 bases from J; junction bases left unmatched: 2. The CDR3 extends over 16 amino acids. Germline lookup yields CDR1 SGHNT and CDR2 YYREEE (reference sequence).

V gene TRBV7-2 combines with J gene TRBJ2-1; 9 bases are a match to TRBD2. Germline CDR1 reads SGHTA; CDR2 reads FQGNSA. This CDR3 contains 15 residues. The trim removed 4 bases at V and 4 bases at J, leaving 5 bases unmatched. The DNA for the CDR3 is TGTGCCAGCAGCTCCGGACTAGCGTATTACAATGAGCAGTTCTTC. Translating it yields CASSSGLAYYNEQFF.